This TCR beta chain was sequenced in a study of cytomegalovirus exposure and HLA in healthy donors. TCRdb keeps only in-frame clones here, not all; method: immunoSEQ multiplex PCR. The sample consists of roughly 100,000 clones, about 88% of them appearing once. Points on this clone: The target antigen is unknown.

Study-wide findings and caveats: With high specificity and sensitivity, the classifier reportedly diagnosed cytomegalovirus status. Subsequent analysis found a tendency for first-cohort TCR clusters to co-occur within the 120 validation repertoires. Rare TCR sequences dominated, though some public TCRs recurred in many donors. Cytomegalovirus-associated status was assigned to 164 TCR beta chains.

This clonotype was obtained from a woman aged 18-29 years in good health and CMV-seropositive. Sequenced sample: PBMCs.

In nucleotides, the CDR3 is TGTGCCAGTAGTGTAGCCGACAGCTACGAGCAGTACTTC. Its protein product is CASSVADSYEQYF. The chain joins TRBV19 to TRBJ2-7, with a possible D match to TRBD1 (5 bases). This CDR3 comprises 13 residues. V was trimmed by 5 bases and J by 3 bases, leaving 11 bases between them. Looked up from germline, CDR1 is LNHDA and CDR2 is SQIVND (reference sequence).